This T cell receptor (beta chain) was retrieved from a study of shared T cell receptors in the human thymus (dated by TCRdb to the early 2020s). About the study as a whole: The study examined how self-reactive, shared T-cell receptor alpha chains are generated in the human thymus.

The receptor library was made with the immunoSEQ multiplex PCR assay. Imported from immuneACCESS, the table was reduced by TCRdb to in-frame sequences with V and J called. These copies leave out some clones; in studies compared against another copy, an unresolved V gene accounts for under half, and the cause of the remainder is not known. Across this sample there are hundreds of thousands of clones, with more than 75% seen only once. 0.0095% to 0.011% of the sample goes to the ten largest clones. Details on this clone: The antigen it recognizes is unknown. Per-nucleotide qualities are absent, and no much larger clonotype sits a single base away.

Inclusive of the bounding cysteine and phenylalanine, the CDR3 is 16 residues long. Only the CDR3 DNA stays, 48 bases, in frame from base 1. The germline V gene (reference sequence) specifies GTSNPN as CDR1 and SVGIG as CDR2. In addition, the sample was reused for a study of human thymus T cells. As that second paper reports: In Finland, the donors were immunologically healthy infants who were having open corrective cardiac surgery for congenital heart defects. Thymus tissue was obtained as surgical resects removed during corrective cardiac surgery. Biased V and J gene segment usage appeared to be present in both thymic and peripheral blood repertoires. Highly overlapping thymic TCR repertoires among unrelated individuals were reported in the related research. The study characterized TCR alpha and beta repertoires from eight infant thymus samples and a few related peripheral blood samples. The cohort included more than 5 male and two female infants, with donor ages spanning 7 to 244 days. Thymocytes were freed from the tissue by mechanical means and kept at -70 degrees C as pellets of about 9-33 million cells. A QIAsymphony instrument was used to extract genomic DNA from frozen cell pellets. The immunoSEQ multiplex PCR assay was used to amplify the TCRB and TCRAD loci from a standardized amount of quality-controlled genomic DNA. Amplicons spanned the V(D)J region at a length sufficient to cover the CDR3 and identify V and J genes. Through the commercial immunoSEQ service, the amplicons were sequenced on an Illumina platform. Primer bias and sequencing errors were corrected as previously described, and TCRAD and TCRB definitions were based on the IMGT database. Repertoires were analysed with immunoSEQ Analyzer 3.0 and VDJTools, covering basic statistics, V/J segment usage, diversity estimates, rarefaction and pairwise overlap. Chao1, ChaoE, Efron-Thisted, Shannon and inverse Simpson indices were used to estimate diversity, which was also estimated on datasets down-sampled to the smallest sample. Repertoire overlap was assessed by strict matching of CDR3 nucleotide sequence, V gene and J gene, and clustering was done by Jaccard-based multidimensional scaling. On average, roughly 850,000 unique TCRB clonotypes were obtained from thymus samples, compared with about 84,000 from blood samples.

This TCR was recovered from a boy under three years old with a congenital heart defect. Donor details come from another sample of the same person, matched by shared clones. The source material was thymocytes. In this chain, TRBV30 is recombined with TRBJ2-3; TRBD1 matches 9 bases in the middle. The DNA sequence reads TGTATAGGGCGGGACAGGGACGTTGCTAGCACAGATACGCAGTATTTT. The resulting protein is CIGRDRDVASTDTQYF. Supplemented by the reference TRBV30 and TRBJ2-3 proteins around the CDR3, the complete variable domain is SQTIHQWPATLVQPVGSPLSLECTVEGTSNPNLYWYRQAAGRGLQLLFYSVGIGQISSEVPQNLSASRPQDRQFILSSKKLLLSDSGFYLCIGRDRDVASTDTQYFGPGTRLTVL.